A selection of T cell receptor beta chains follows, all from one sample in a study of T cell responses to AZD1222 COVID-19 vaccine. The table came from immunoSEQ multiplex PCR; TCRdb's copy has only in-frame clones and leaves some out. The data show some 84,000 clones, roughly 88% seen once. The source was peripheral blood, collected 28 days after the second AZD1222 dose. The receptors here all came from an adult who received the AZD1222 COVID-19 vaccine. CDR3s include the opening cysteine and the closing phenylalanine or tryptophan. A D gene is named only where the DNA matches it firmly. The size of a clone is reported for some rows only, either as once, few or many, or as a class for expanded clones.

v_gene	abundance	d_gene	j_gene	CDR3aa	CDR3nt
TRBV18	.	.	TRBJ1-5	CASSPREDQPQHF	TGTGCCAGCTCACCACGGGAGGATCAGCCCCAGCATTTT
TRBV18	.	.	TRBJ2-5	CASSPNVGRETQYF	TGTGCCAGCTCACCAAACGTGGGCCGAGAGACCCAGTACTTC
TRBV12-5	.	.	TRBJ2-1	CASGINNEQFF	TGTGCTAGTGGTATAAACAATGAGCAGTTCTTC
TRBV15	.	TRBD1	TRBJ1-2	CATSKAGTGGIYGYTF	TGTGCCACCAGCAAAGCCGGGACAGGTGGAATATATGGCTACACCTTC
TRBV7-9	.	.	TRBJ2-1	CASSLDAGATIDEQFF	TGTGCCAGCAGCTTAGACGCGGGGGCCACTATCGATGAGCAGTTCTTC
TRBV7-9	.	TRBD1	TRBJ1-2	CASSHGTGQRGRYGYTF	TGTGCCAGCAGCCACGGGACAGGACAACGGGGAAGGTATGGCTACACCTTC
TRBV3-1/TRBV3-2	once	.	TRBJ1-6	CASSQDTGIYNSPLHF	TGTGCCAGCAGCCAAGATACGGGAATATATAATTCACCCCTCCACTTT
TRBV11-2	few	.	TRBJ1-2	CASSPPLRDRGYTF	TGTGCCAGCAGCCCCCCCCTGAGGGATCGTGGCTACACCTTC
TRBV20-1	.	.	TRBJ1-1	CSARENTEAFF	TGCAGTGCCCGAGAGAACACTGAAGCTTTCTTT
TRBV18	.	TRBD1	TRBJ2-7	CASSPLTGGYYEQYF	TGTGCCAGCTCACCACTGACAGGGGGATATTACGAGCAGTACTTC
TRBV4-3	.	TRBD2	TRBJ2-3	CASSHGRAYTDTQYF	TGCGCCAGCAGCCACGGGAGGGCCTACACAGATACGCAGTATTTT
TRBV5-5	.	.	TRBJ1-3	CASSSPRPAGNTIYF	TGTGCCAGCAGCTCCCCGCGGCCTGCTGGAAACACCATATATTTT
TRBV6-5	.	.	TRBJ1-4	CASSYSISGVGEKLFF	TGTGCCAGCAGTTACTCTATTTCCGGGGTTGGGGAAAAACTGTTTTTT
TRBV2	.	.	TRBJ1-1	CASTLGTEAFF	TGTGCCAGCACTCTGGGGACTGAAGCTTTCTTT
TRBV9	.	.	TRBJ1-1	CASSVRDGTEAFF	TGTGCCAGCAGCGTCAGGGACGGGACTGAAGCTTTCTTT
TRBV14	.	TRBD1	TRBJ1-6	CASSRQGSSYNSPLHF	TGTGCCAGCAGCCGACAGGGGAGCTCCTATAATTCACCCCTCCACTTT
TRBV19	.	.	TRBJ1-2	CASSIDPAGYTF	TGTGCCAGTAGTATAGATCCGGCTGGCTACACCTTC
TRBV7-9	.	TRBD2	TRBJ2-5	CASSSGLGLAGETQYF	TGTGCCAGCAGCTCCGGCCTGGGACTAGCGGGGGAGACCCAGTACTTC
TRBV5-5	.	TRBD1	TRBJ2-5	CASSLGDRVETQYF	TGTGCCAGCAGCTTGGGGGACAGGGTTGAGACCCAGTACTTC
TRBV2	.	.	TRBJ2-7	CASRGQKSYEQYF	TGTGCCAGCAGGGGCCAAAAGTCCTACGAGCAGTACTTC
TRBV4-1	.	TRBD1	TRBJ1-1	CASSPRSGRQGLNTEAFF	TGCGCCAGCAGCCCCCGATCGGGACGACAGGGGTTGAACACTGAAGCTTTCTTT
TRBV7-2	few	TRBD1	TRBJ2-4	CASSSTGRAKNIQYF	TGTGCCAGCAGCTCGACAGGGCGGGCCAAAAACATTCAGTACTTC
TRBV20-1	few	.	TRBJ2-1	CSYRLTNEQFF	TGCAGTTACAGGTTAACCAATGAGCAGTTCTTC
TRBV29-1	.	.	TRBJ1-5	CSVEEQAGQPQHF	TGCAGCGTTGAAGAACAGGCTGGACAGCCCCAGCATTTT
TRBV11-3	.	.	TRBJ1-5	CASSLGPSQPQHF	TGTGCCAGCAGCTTAGGACCCAGTCAGCCCCAGCATTTT
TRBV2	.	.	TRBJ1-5	CASSDSYRNQPQHF	TGTGCCAGCAGTGATTCTTATCGCAATCAGCCCCAGCATTTT